A single sample gave rise to the 2 T cell receptor beta chains below, sequenced in a study of shared clonotypes between healthy human individuals. Clones were read by immunoSEQ multiplex PCR, and TCRdb kept only the in-frame ones, dropping some. In the table there are about 2.1 million clones, about 93% of which are singletons. Positively selected for CCR7, the CD45RO-negative cells used as naive CD8 cells excluded terminally differentiated effector memory CD45RA+ cells. Sample: naive CD8+ T cells from PBMCs. The source is a man aged 18 to 35 in good health. Some clones in this sample may be carry-over from other donors' samples.

The genes are TRBV9 and TRBJ2-1; TRBD2 agrees at 8 bases. The CDR3 is 17 amino acids. Germline CDR1 reads SGDLS; CDR2 reads YYNGEE. After removal of 0 bases from V and 1 base from J, the junction contained 6 bases not matched to a gene. The CDR3, as DNA: TGTGCCAGCAGCGTAGATTCGGCTAGCGGGTCCTACAATGAGCAGTTCTTC. Amino acids: CASSVDSASGSYNEQFF.

This rearrangement joins TRBV5-6 to TRBJ2-1; perhaps TRBD2 as D (6 bases). The CDR3 has 16 amino acids. V was cut by 0 bases and J by 0 bases, with 10 bases left in between. Germline V gene lookup returns CDR1 SGHDT and CDR2 YYEEEE. The CDR3 coding sequence is TGTGCCAGCAGCTTGGAAGGTAGCGGCTCCTACAATGAGCAGTTCTTC. Translating it yields CASSLEGSGSYNEQFF.